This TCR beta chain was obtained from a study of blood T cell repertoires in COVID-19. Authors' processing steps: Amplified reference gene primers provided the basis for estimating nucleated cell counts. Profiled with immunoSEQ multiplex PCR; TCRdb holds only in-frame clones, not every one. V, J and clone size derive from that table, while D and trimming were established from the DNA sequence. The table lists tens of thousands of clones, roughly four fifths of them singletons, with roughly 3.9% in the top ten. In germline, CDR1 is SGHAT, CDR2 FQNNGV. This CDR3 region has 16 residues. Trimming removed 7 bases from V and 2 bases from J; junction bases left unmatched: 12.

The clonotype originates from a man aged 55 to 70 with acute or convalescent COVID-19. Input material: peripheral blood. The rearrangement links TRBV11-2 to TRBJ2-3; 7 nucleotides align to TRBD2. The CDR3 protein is CASTLGEGTYTDTQYF. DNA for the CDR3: TGTGCCAGCACCCTCGGGGAGGGTACTTACACAGATACGCAGTATTTT. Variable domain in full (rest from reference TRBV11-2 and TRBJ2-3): EAGVAQSPRYKIIEKRQSVAFWCNPISGHATLYWYQQILGQGPKLLIQFQNNGVVDDSQLPKDRFSAERLKGVDSTLKIQPAKLEDSAVYLCASTLGEGTYTDTQYFGPGTRLTVL.